Listed below are T cell receptor beta chains from one sample, sequenced in a study of radiation and T cells in renal cell carcinoma. TCRdb's copy holds only in-frame clones and misses some; the assay was immunoSEQ multiplex PCR. The table has some 150,000 clones, nearly 90% seen once. This sample comprised blood, obtained from a patient whose treatment included radiotherapy and nephrectomy. All receptors come from a woman between 50 and 59 years old with renal cell carcinoma. Each CDR3 is given with its conserved first and last residue. Fields, in order: J gene, D gene, V gene, clone size, CDR3 DNA, CDR3 protein. A D gene is named only where the DNA matches it firmly. Expanded clones are given a class, and other clones once, few, many or no size at all.

TRBJ2-7	-	TRBV29-1	few	TGCAGCGTTCGGACTTCCCACGAGCAGTACTTC	CSVRTSHEQYF
TRBJ1-1	-	TRBV6-5	-	TGTGCCAGCAGTCCTTTACCGGAGAACACTGAAGCTTTCTTT	CASSPLPENTEAFF
TRBJ2-3	TRBD2	TRBV5-1	-	TGCGCCAGCAGCCCTCGTCTTGTAGCGGGGGTTGATGGAGATACGCAGTATTTT	CASSPRLVAGVDGDTQYF
TRBJ2-2	-	TRBV4-2	-	TGTGCCAGCAGCCAAGATTCTGAGCGGATAGGGGAGCTGTTTTTT	CASSQDSERIGELFF
TRBJ1-2	-	TRBV30	-	TGTGCCTGGAGTGTCTGGCGGGACGGCTACACCTTC	CAWSVWRDGYTF
TRBJ1-2	-	TRBV6-5	-	TGTGCCAGCAGTTACTCGATCCACTATGGCTACACCTTC	CASSYSIHYGYTF
TRBJ2-2	-	TRBV11-1	-	TGTGCCAGCAGCTTACTCGCCGGGGAGCTGTTTTTT	CASSLLAGELFF
TRBJ2-2	-	TRBV7-2	-	TGTGCCAGCAGCTTAGCGGGGGGAAACACCGGGGAGCTGTTTTTT	CASSLAGGNTGELFF
TRBJ1-1	-	TRBV9	-	TGTGCCAGCGATTTGTTTCGGTCGGAAGCTTTCTTT	CASDLFRSEAFF
TRBJ1-2	TRBD1	TRBV7-2	-	TGTGCCAGCACCAACCTCCGGGACAGGCTATATGGCTACACCTTC	CASTNLRDRLYGYTF
TRBJ1-1	-	TRBV19	-	TGTGCCAGTAGTATTGGGGCCATGAACACTGAAGCTTTCTTT	CASSIGAMNTEAFF
TRBJ1-2	-	TRBV18	-	TGTGCCAGCTCACCAGGGGACACCATCTATGGCTACACCTTC	CASSPGDTIYGYTF
TRBJ1-1	TRBD1	TRBV9	-	TGTGCCAGCAGCGTAGTAGGACAGGGGAGCGCTGAAGCTTTCTTT	CASSVVGQGSAEAFF
TRBJ1-3	-	TRBV4-1	-	TGCGCCAGCAGCCAATCCCCTGGAACTGGAAACACCATATATTTT	CASSQSPGTGNTIYF
TRBJ2-1	-	TRBV19	-	TGTGCCAGTAAGGGACCTACGAAACGGCAGTTCTTC	CASKGPTKRQFF
TRBJ2-7	-	TRBV19	once	TGTGCCAGTAGTATGATTGGAGCCTTGGAGCAGTACTTC	CASSMIGALEQYF
TRBJ2-3	-	TRBV2	-	TGTGCCAGCAGTGAATTAGTAGGGGGCACAGATACGCAGTATTTT	CASSELVGGTDTQYF
TRBJ1-6	-	TRBV6-5	-	TGTGCCAGCAGTTACCGGGGGGCCCATTCACCCCTCCACTTT	CASSYRGAHSPLHF
TRBJ2-1	TRBD2	TRBV5-4	-	TGTGCCAGCAGCTTATTAGTCCACCTTAAAACTAGCGGGGGGATGAATGAGCAGTTCTTC	CASSLLVHLKTSGGMNEQFF
TRBJ1-1	-	TRBV5-5	-	TGTGCCAGCAGCGGGCCCCAGGGATGGACTGAAGCTTTCTTT	CASSGPQGWTEAFF
TRBJ2-3	-	TRBV13	-	TGTGCCAGCAGCTATCCCTTCGGCAGCACAGATACGCAGTATTTT	CASSYPFGSTDTQYF
TRBJ2-4	-	TRBV2	-	TGTGCCACCTCGGTGGGGGGTTTAGCCAAAAACATTCAGTACTTC	CATSVGGLAKNIQYF
TRBJ1-1	TRBD1	TRBV6-6	-	TGTGCCAGCAGTCCACCGACAGGGGTAGCAACTGAAGCTTTCTTT	CASSPPTGVATEAFF
TRBJ1-3	-	TRBV9	-	TGTGCCAGCAGCGTAGGATCCAGGGGCTCTGGAAACACCATATATTTT	CASSVGSRGSGNTIYF
TRBJ2-3	-	TRBV28	once	TGTGCCAGCAGTACGATGGGCGGGGGACAGGTTAAAATTCCTAGCACAGATACGCAGTATTTT	CASSTMGGGQVKIPSTDTQYF
TRBJ1-1	-	TRBV19	-	TGTGCCAGTAGTATATTTAAGGACACTGAAGCTTTCTTT	CASSIFKDTEAFF
TRBJ2-3	TRBD2	TRBV5-1	once	TGCGCCAGCAGCTTGGTGGGACTAGTATTTACAGATACGCAGTATTTT	CASSLVGLVFTDTQYF
TRBJ2-3	-	TRBV20-1	-	TGCAGTGCTAGTTTTCGAGATACGCAGTATTTT	CSASFRDTQYF
TRBJ2-1	TRBD2	TRBV7-9	-	TGTGCCAGCAGCCAGGGAAGCGGGGAGTACAATGAGCAGTTCTTC	CASSQGSGEYNEQFF
TRBJ1-1	-	TRBV7-9	-	TGTGCCAGCAGCCGGCGGGAGGTTAGGGGCACTGAAGCTTTCTTT	CASSRREVRGTEAFF
TRBJ1-1	-	TRBV4-3	once	TGCGCCAGCAGCCAAGCGGGGGGGGCTCCGAACACTGAAGCTTTCTTT	CASSQAGGAPNTEAFF
TRBJ1-1	TRBD1	TRBV27	once	TGTGCCAGCAGTTCCCCGGGACAGGGTAATACTGAAGCTTTCTTT	CASSSPGQGNTEAFF
TRBJ1-3	TRBD1	TRBV6-5	-	TGTGCCAGCAGTTCCCCAGGGGGGGGAAACACCATATATTTT	CASSSPGGGNTIYF
TRBJ1-4	TRBD1	TRBV4-1	-	TGCGCCAGCAGCCAAGATCGGAACAGGGGGATTGCAACTAATGAAAAACTGTTTTTT	CASSQDRNRGIATNEKLFF
TRBJ2-1	TRBD2	TRBV28	-	TGTGCCAGCAGTTCCTCCACGACTAGCGGGGCCCTCGGGGGGCAGTTCTTC	CASSSSTTSGALGGQFF
TRBJ1-2	-	TRBV6-5	-	TGTGCCAGCAGTTACCTGGCAGAGTCCGATGGCTACACCTTC	CASSYLAESDGYTF
TRBJ2-7	TRBD1	TRBV7-9	-	TGTGCCAGCAGCCCATGGACAGGGTATCCCTTAGAGCAGTACTTC	CASSPWTGYPLEQYF
TRBJ2-2	TRBD2	TRBV7-2	-	TGTGCCAGCAGCTTTTCTGAGGGACTACGCACCGGGGAGCTGTTTTTT	CASSFSEGLRTGELFF
TRBJ1-3	TRBD1	TRBV18	-	TGTGCCAGCTCATCAGACAGGGGTTTGGCTGGAAACACCATATATTTT	CASSSDRGLAGNTIYF
TRBJ2-1	-	TRBV6-1	-	TGTGCCAGCACTCCGGGCTGGGTAGGAGGGGAGCAGTTCTTC	CASTPGWVGGEQFF
TRBJ1-5	-	TRBV6-5	-	TGTGCCACACTGCGCGGGAATCAGCCCCAGCATTTT	CATLRGNQPQHF
TRBJ2-5	-	TRBV7-2	-	TGTGCCAGCAGCTTAGGCGGTACCCAAGAGACCCAGTACTTC	CASSLGGTQETQYF
TRBJ2-1	TRBD2	TRBV30	-	TGTGCCTGGGGTGACCAGGGACTAGCCTACAATGAGCAGTTCTTC	CAWGDQGLAYNEQFF
TRBJ1-6	-	TRBV6-5	-	TGTGCCAGCAGTTTCCTGGGGGGGCTGGGTTCACCCCTCCACTTT	CASSFLGGLGSPLHF
TRBJ1-2	-	TRBV5-8	-	TGTGCCAGCAGCTTACGATTTAACTATGGCTACACCTTC	CASSLRFNYGYTF
TRBJ2-1	-	TRBV7-2	-	TGTGCCAGCAGCTTAGTCGGGGGTGAGCAGTTCTTC	CASSLVGGEQFF
TRBJ1-5	-	TRBV6-1	-	TGTGCCAGCAGAAACTCACAGGGTAAGCATTTT	CASRNSQGKHF
TRBJ2-7	-	TRBV2	-	TGTGCCAGCAGTGAAACCACAGTCGGGCAGTACTTC	CASSETTVGQYF
TRBJ1-1	TRBD1	TRBV7-2	-	TGTGCCAGCAGCTTGACAGGGGGCGCGAGAACTGAAGCTTTCTTT	CASSLTGGARTEAFF
TRBJ2-7	TRBD1	TRBV25-1	-	TGTGCCAGCAGTGAGCCTGACAGGGTCGGGCAGTACTTC	CASSEPDRVGQYF